This record covers a single TCR beta chain. This sample is drawn from a study of blood T cell repertoires in COVID-19. TCRdb's table, derived via immunoSEQ multiplex PCR, lists solely in-frame clones and lacks some. In the table there are a few hundred thousand clones, roughly 84% of which are singletons. CDR1 KGHSH and CDR2 LQKENI come from the germline V gene. There are 15 residues in the CDR3. Trimming left V 5 bases short and J 0 bases short, with 12 bases between. All enrollees were about 18 to 100 years old and from around 25 US areas. Participant reports of clinical history set cohort assignment.

Material for sequencing was PBMCs or T cells enriched from blood (not recorded which). The clonotype was recovered from a woman between 35 and 50 years old who had recovered from COVID-19. The rearrangement uses TRBV18 and TRBJ2-3; D is possibly TRBD2 (6 bases). The CDR3 here is CASSGDSASTDTQYF. In DNA form, the CDR3 reads TGTGCCAGCTCAGGGGACTCCGCTAGCACAGATACGCAGTATTTT. The full variable domain, rest sourced from reference TRBV18 and TRBJ2-3, is NAGVMQNPRHLVRRRGQEARLRCSPMKGHSHVYWYRQLPEEGLKFMVYLQKENIIDESGMPKERFSAEFPKEGPSILRIQQVVRGDSAAYFCASSGDSASTDTQYFGPGTRLTVL.